This TCR beta chain emerged from a study of shared clonotypes between healthy human individuals. This CDR3 is built from 15 residues. Germline V gives CDR1 SNHLY, CDR2 FYNNEI. V shed 6 bases and J shed 2 bases, with 16 bases lying between them. This clone was seen just once. Execution of the assay was at deep level. Data came from immunoSEQ multiplex PCR; TCRdb stores just in-frame clones and leaves some out. Among millions of clones listed, roughly 94% were seen once. The sequencing sample was made of naive CD4+ T cells sorted from blood. The sample's subset: CD45RA+ positively selected. This clonotype originated in a young man in good health. The rearrangement links TRBV2 to TRBJ1-2; no firm D call. The CDR3 region is CASRVKKGFNYGYTF. CDR3 sequence (DNA): TGTGCCAGCAGAGTTAAGAAGGGATTCAACTATGGCTACACCTTC.